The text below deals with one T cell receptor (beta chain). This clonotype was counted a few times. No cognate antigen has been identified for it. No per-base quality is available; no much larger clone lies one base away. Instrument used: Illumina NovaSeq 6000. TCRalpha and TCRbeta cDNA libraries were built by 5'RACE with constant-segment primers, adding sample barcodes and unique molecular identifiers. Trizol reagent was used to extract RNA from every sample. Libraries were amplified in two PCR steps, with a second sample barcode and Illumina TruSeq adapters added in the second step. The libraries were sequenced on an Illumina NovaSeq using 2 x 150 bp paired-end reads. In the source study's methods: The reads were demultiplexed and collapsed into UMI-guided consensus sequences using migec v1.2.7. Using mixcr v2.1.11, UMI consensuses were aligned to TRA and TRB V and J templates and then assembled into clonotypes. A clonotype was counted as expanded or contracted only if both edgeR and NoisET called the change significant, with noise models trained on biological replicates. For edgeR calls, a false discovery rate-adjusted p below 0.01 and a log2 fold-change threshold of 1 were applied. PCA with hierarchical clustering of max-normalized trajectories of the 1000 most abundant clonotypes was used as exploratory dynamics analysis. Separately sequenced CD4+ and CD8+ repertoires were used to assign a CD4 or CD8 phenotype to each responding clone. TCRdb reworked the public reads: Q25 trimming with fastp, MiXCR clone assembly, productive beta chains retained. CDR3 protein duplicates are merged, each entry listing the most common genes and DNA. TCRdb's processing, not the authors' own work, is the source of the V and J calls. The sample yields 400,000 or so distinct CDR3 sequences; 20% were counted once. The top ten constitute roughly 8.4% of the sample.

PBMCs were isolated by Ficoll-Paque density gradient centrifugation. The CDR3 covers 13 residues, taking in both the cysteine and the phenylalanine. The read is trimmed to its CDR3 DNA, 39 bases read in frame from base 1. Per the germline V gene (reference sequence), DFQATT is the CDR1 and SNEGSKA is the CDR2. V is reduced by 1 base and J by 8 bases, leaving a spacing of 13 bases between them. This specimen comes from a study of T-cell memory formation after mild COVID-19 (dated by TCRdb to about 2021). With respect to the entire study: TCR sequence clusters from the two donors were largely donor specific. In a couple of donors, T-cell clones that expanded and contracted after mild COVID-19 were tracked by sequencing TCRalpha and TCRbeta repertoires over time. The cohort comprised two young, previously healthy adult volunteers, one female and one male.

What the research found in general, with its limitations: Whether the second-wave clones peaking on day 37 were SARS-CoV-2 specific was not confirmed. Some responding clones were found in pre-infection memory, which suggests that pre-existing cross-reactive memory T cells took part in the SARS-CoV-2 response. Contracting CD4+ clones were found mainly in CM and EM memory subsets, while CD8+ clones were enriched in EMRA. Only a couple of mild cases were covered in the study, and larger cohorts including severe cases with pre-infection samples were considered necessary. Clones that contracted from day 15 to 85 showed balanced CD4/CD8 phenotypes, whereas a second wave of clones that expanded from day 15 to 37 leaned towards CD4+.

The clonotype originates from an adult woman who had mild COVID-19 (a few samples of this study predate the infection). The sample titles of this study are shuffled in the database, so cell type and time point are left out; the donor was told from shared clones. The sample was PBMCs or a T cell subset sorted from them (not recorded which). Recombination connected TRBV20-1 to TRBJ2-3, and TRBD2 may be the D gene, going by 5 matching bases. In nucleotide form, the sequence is TGCAGTGCTAGAGTGCCGACTAATCCTACGCAGTATTTT. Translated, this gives CSARVPTNPTQYF.